This TCR beta chain was profiled in a study of T-cell reconstitution after alpha-beta-depleted transplantation in children. The study, taken as a whole, reports: As was reported, about two months after transplant, alpha-beta T cells came from several hundred expanded graft clones.

The authors prepared the TCRbeta library with unique molecular identifiers. TCRdb called the PCR reads again in MiXCR, with one record for every CDR3 protein. The sample comprises 500,000 to 650,000 distinct CDR3 sequences, about an eighth of which are singletons, and 14% rests with the top ten. This clonotype was counted between two and nine times. The antigen is undetermined. This CDR3 has 13 residues. Germline CDR1 LNHDA, CDR2 SQIVND (reference sequence). Trimming took 3 bases from V and 2 from J, leaving 6 bases between them. This receptor was obtained from a female patient aged 2-9 years who had a stem cell transplant for aplastic anemia, so the T cells may come from the graft donor. The V gene is TRBV19, the J gene TRBJ2-3; D is undetermined. The source was PBMCs, mostly from graft donor cells, collected 180 days after TCRalphabeta/CD19-depleted stem cell transplant. The DNA for the CDR3 is TGTGCCAGTAGTATTTTCAACACAGATACGCAGTATTTT. Protein: CASSIFNTDTQYF.